This T cell receptor (beta chain) is drawn from a study of blood T cell repertoires in COVID-19. This CDR3 is 15 amino acids long. After removal of 4 bases from V and 10 bases from J, the junction contained 13 bases not matched to a gene. Germline V CDR1 and CDR2: SGDLS, YYNGEE. Sequencing was performed with immunoSEQ multiplex PCR; in TCRdb, only in-frame clones are kept and a portion is missing. The sample lists about 150,000 clones; roughly four fifths were seen once. This sequence joins TRBV9 and TRBJ1-5; 8 nucleotides align to TRBD1. The receptor was isolated from an elderly man with acute or convalescent COVID-19. The sample was peripheral blood. CDR3 protein: CASSPQGGQEFPQHF. The CDR3 bases are TGTGCCAGCAGCCCCCAAGGGGGACAGGAGTTTCCCCAGCATTTT.